The sequence of this T cell receptor (beta chain) was determined in a study of cytomegalovirus exposure and HLA in healthy donors. Researchers ran the PCR with 60 Vbeta and 13 Jbeta primers. Profiling relied on immunoSEQ multiplex PCR, and the TCRdb table lists in-frame clones only, not all of them. The table lists approximately 54,000 clones, under 90% of them singletons, with less than 4% in the top ten. The CDR3 has 13 residues. Trimming at V came to 7 bases and at J to 7 bases, leaving 7 bases not matched to a gene. Per germline, CDR1 WSHSY and CDR2 SAAADI. The chain has TRBV10-2 and TRBJ2-1, with 7 bases lining up with TRBD2. The sample was PBMCs. The receptor's source is a woman aged 18 to 35 in good health and CMV-seronegative. The CDR3 sequence is CASMAGAGNEQFF. The CDR3 region has the DNA TGCGCCAGCATGGCGGGAGCGGGTAATGAGCAGTTCTTC.